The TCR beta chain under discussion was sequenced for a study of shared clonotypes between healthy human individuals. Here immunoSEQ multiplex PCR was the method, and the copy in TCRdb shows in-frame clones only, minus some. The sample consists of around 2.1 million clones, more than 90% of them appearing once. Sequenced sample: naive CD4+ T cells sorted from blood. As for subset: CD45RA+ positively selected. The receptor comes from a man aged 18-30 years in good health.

CDR3 DNA: TGCGCCAGCAGCTTGGCTAGCGGGTTCTCCTACGAGCAGTACTTC. Residues: CASSLASGFSYEQYF. The chain uses TRBV5-1 and TRBJ2-7, with 8 bases identical to TRBD2. Germline assignment: CDR1 SGHRS and CDR2 YFSETQ. The length of the CDR3 is 15 residues. With V trimmed by 0 bases and J by 0 bases, 2 bases remained unmatched.